This TCR beta chain was obtained from a study of cytomegalovirus exposure and HLA in healthy donors. Study details: An earlier analysis found fewer than 140 million unique TCR beta sequences from about 190 million T cells.

For this clone: The antigen is unknown.

The V end was cut by 5 bases, the J end by 4 bases, with 17 bases between. CDR1 and CDR2 from the germline V gene are MDHEN and SYDVKM. The CDR3 sequence is 15 residues long. This PCR relied on a set of 60 Vbeta primers and 13 Jbeta primers. The table came from immunoSEQ multiplex PCR; TCRdb's copy has only in-frame clones and leaves some out. The table lists roughly 100,000 clones, 78% of them singletons. Findings of the study overall: A list of about 180 TCR beta chains associated with cytomegalovirus was given.

Sequencing used PBMCs. This receptor was taken from a young man in good health and CMV-seronegative. This chain links TRBV28 with TRBJ1-2, with D tentatively TRBD1 (5 bases). CDR3 DNA: TGTGCCAGCAGTCTGAATCGGCGGGGGACCTATGGCTACACCTTC. It encodes CASSLNRRGTYGYTF.